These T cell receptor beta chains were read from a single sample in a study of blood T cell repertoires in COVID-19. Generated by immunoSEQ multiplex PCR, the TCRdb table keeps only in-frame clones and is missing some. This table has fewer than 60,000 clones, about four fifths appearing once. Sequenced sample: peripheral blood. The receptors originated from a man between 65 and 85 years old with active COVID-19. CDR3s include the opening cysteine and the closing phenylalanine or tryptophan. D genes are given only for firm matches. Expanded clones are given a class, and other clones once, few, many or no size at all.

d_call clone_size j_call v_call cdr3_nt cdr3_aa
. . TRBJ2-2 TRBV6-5 TGTGCCAGCAGGTTTACTAGAAACGGGGAGCTGTTTTTT CASRFTRNGELFF
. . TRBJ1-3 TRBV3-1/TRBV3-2 TGTGCCAGCAGCCAAGATCTTGGAGACCGCGGAAACACCATATATTTT CASSQDLGDRGNTIYF
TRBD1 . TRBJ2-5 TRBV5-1 TGCGCCAGCAGCTCCGGGACAGGGCGGGAGGAGACCCAGTACTTC CASSSGTGREETQYF
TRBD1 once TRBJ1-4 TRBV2 TGTGCCAGCAGACTGACAGGGGGCGGAAGTGAAAAACTGTTTTTT CASRLTGGGSEKLFF
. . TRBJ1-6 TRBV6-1 TGTGCCAGCAGTGAAGAGGGGCTACGGAATAATTCACCCCTCCACTTT CASSEEGLRNNSPLHF
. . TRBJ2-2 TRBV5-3 TGTGCCAGAAGCCCTGGGCCCGGCGGGACCGGGGAGCTGTTTTTT CARSPGPGGTGELFF
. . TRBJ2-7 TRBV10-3 TGTGCCAGCGGACAGCTTCCTTACGAGCAGTACTTC CASGQLPYEQYF
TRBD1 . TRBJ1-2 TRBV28 TGTGCCAGCAGACCCGGGACAGGGAGGAGAGTCTATGGCTACACCTTC CASRPGTGRRVYGYTF
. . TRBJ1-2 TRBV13 TGTGCCAGCAGCTTACAGGGAGGAGGGTATGGCTACACCTTC CASSLQGGGYGYTF
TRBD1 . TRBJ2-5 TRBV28 TGTGCCAGCAGTCGCCCAACAGGGGGTAAGACCCAGTACTTC CASSRPTGGKTQYF
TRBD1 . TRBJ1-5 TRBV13 TGTGCCAGCAGCATCGGGACAGGGGGGCAGCCCCAGCATTTT CASSIGTGGQPQHF
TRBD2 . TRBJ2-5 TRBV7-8 TGTGCCAGCAGTTTTAGCGGTAGCGGGTGGGAGACCCAGTACTTC CASSFSGSGWETQYF
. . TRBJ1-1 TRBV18 TGTGCCAGCTCCCCCCCGGCAGGGTACACTGAAGCTTTCTTT CASSPPAGYTEAFF
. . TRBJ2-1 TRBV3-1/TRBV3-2 TGTGCCAGCAGCCCTCTCTGGGAGGTTGCTGAGCAGTTCTTC CASSPLWEVAEQFF
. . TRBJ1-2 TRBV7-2 TGTGCCAGCAGCCCGTCCGCCGGGCCTTGGACAGGCTACACCTTC CASSPSAGPWTGYTF
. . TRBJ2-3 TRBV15 TGTGCCACCAGCAGAGATCAGGCAGATACGCAGTATTTT CATSRDQADTQYF
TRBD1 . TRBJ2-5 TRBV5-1 TGCGCCAGCAGCTCGGTAGGACAGGGGGTTGCGGAGACCCAGTACTTC CASSSVGQGVAETQYF
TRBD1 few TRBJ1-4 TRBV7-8 TGTGCCAGCACCCTGAGGGGGACAGCCGTCAATGAAAAACTGTTTTTT CASTLRGTAVNEKLFF
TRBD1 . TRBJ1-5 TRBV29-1 TGCAGCGTTTCGGGACAGGGGGGGCTCAATCAGCCCCAGCATTTT CSVSGQGGLNQPQHF
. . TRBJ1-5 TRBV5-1 TGCGCCAGCAGCTTGGGTTTAGCGGATGGGAATCAGCCCCAGCATTTT CASSLGLADGNQPQHF
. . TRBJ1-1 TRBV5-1 TGCGCCAGCAGCAAGGTGGAGAAGGGGGAAGCTTTCTTT CASSKVEKGEAFF
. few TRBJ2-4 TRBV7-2 TGTGCCAGCAGCTTTCCAGGGATCACGGACATTCAGTACTTC CASSFPGITDIQYF
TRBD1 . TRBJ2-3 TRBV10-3 TGTGCCATCAGTGGTCGGACAGGGGAACGAAGCACAGATACGCAGTATTTT CAISGRTGERSTDTQYF
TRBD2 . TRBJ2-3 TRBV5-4 TGTGCCAGCAGCTTGGGATTGGGCGGGGGGGCCGTATCCGATACGCAGTATTTT CASSLGLGGGAVSDTQYF
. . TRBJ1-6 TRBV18 TGTGCCAGCTCTTCCGAGACAGGCAATTCACCCCTCCACTTT CASSSETGNSPLHF
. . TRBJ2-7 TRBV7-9 TGTGCCAGCAGCCGGACAGCCTACGAGCAGTACTTC CASSRTAYEQYF
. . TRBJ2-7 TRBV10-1 TGCGCCAGCAGTGAAGACAGCTCCTACGAGCAGTACTTC CASSEDSSYEQYF
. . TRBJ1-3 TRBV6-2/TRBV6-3 TGTGCCAGCAGTTACCCTGGAGTGAGCTCTGGAAACACCATATATTTT CASSYPGVSSGNTIYF
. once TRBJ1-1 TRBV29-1 TGCAGCGTTGAGTGGCAGGGCATGAACACTGAAGCTTTCTTT CSVEWQGMNTEAFF
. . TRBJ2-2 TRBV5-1 TGCGCCAGCAGCCCGTCCTACAGGGTACGAGTGACCGGGGAGCTGTTTTTT CASSPSYRVRVTGELFF
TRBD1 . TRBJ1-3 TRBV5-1 TGCGCCAGCAGCCGGGACAGGGGACTCTCTGGAAACACCATATATTTT CASSRDRGLSGNTIYF
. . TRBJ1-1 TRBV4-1 TGCGCCAGCAGCCAAGAGACAGGCTTTGACACTGAAGCTTTCTTT CASSQETGFDTEAFF
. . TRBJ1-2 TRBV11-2 TGTGCCAGCAGCTTAACGACCTCCGGGGATCCCACCTTC CASSLTTSGDPTF
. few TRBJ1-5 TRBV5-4 TGTGCCAGCAGCTTGGATCAGGGGCAGGATCAGCCCCAGCATTTT CASSLDQGQDQPQHF
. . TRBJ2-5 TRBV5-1 TGCGCCAGCAGCGAGCAGGGTGAAGAGACCCAGTACTTC CASSEQGEETQYF
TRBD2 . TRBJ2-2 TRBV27 TGTGCCAGCAGCCCTAGCGGGAGGAGGGAGCTGTTTTTT CASSPSGRRELFF
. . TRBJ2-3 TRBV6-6 TGTGCCAGCAGATCCGGGACTCAAGCTAGCACAGATACGCAGTATTTT CASRSGTQASTDTQYF
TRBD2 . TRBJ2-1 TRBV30 TGTGCCTGGAACCCGGGACTAGGGAATGAGCAGTTCTTC CAWNPGLGNEQFF
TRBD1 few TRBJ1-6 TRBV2 TGTGCCAGCAGTACAGGGGAAGCTTCACCCCTCCACTTT CASSTGEASPLHF
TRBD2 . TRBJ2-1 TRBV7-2 TGTGCCAGCAGCCCTAGCGGGGTCAACTACAATGAGCAGTTCTTC CASSPSGVNYNEQFF
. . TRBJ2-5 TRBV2 TGTGCCAGCAGGGTGACAGAGACACCTCAAGAGACCCAGTACTTC CASRVTETPQETQYF
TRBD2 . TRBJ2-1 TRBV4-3 TGCGCCAGCAGCCAAACTAGCGGGGGGGTTCGGGAGCAGTTCTTC CASSQTSGGVREQFF
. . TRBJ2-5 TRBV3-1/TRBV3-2 TGTGCCAGCAGCCAAGTTATGACAGTTCAGAAGGGGGCCCAGTACTTC CASSQVMTVQKGAQYF
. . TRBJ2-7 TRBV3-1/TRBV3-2 TGTGCCAGCAGCCCATACCACAGGGACGAGCAGTACTTC CASSPYHRDEQYF
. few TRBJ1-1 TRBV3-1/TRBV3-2 TGTGCCAGCAGCCAAGACCACAGGGAAGGGGACACTGAAGCTTTCTTT CASSQDHREGDTEAFF
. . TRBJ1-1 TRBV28 TGTGCCAGCAGAAGACAGCAGAACACTGAAGCTTTCTTT CASRRQQNTEAFF
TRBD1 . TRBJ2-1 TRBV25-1 TGTGCCAGCAGTGACCCCAGGGGGCTCAGCAATGAGCAGTTCTTC CASSDPRGLSNEQFF
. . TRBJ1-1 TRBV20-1 TGCAGTGCTAGACAGGGAGGTAAAGCTTTCTTT CSARQGGKAFF
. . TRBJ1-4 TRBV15 TGTGCCACCAGCAGAGATCTAGCGACAACTAATGAAAAACTGTTTTTT CATSRDLATTNEKLFF
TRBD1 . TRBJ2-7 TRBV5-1 TGCGCCAGCAGCTCTACGACAGGGGTCCGGGAGCAGTACTTC CASSSTTGVREQYF
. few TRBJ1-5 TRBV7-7 TGTGCTAGCAGCTTAATGGGCAAGGTCAGGGTTAGCAATCAGCCCCAGCATTTT CASSLMGKVRVSNQPQHF
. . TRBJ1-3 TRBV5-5 TGTGCCAGCAGCTTTTATGGGACTGCTGGAAACACCATATATTTT CASSFYGTAGNTIYF
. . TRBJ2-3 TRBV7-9 TGTGCCAGCAGCTTTGGCGGGGTGAGCACAGATACGCAGTATTTT CASSFGGVSTDTQYF
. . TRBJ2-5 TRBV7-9 TGTGCCAGCAGCTTCGACAGCTCCCAAGAGACCCAGTACTTC CASSFDSSQETQYF
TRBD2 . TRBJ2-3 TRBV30 TGTGCCTGGAGTAGACTAGCGGGGGGGGTCACAGATACGCAGTATTTT CAWSRLAGGVTDTQYF
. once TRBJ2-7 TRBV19 TGTGCCAGTAGTCTCCAGGGTAGCTACGAGCAGTACTTC CASSLQGSYEQYF
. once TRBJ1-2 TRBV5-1 TGCGCCAGCAGCCCGAGAGAGGGTGGCGGCTACACCTTC CASSPREGGGYTF
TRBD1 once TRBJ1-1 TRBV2 TGTGCCAGCAGCTCGGACAGGGAGTACACTGAAGCTTTCTTT CASSSDREYTEAFF
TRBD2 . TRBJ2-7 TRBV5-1 TGCGCCAGCAGCTCCTCCGGGACTAGCGGGGTTTTATCCTACGAGCAGTACTTC CASSSSGTSGVLSYEQYF